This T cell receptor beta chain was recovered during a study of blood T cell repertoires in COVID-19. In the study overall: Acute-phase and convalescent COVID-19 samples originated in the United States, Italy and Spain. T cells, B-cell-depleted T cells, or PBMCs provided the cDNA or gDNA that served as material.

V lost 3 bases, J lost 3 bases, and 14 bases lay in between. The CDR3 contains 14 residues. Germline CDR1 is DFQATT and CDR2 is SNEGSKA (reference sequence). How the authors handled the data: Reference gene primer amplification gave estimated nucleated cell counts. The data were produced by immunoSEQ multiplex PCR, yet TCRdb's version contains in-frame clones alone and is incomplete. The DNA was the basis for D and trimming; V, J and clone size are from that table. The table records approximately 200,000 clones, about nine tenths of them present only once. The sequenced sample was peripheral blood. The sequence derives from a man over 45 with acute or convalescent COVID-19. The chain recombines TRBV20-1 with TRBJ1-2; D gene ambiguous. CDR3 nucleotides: TGCAGTGCTAGTGTGGAGGTTGGCGACTATGGCTACACCTTC. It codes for CSASVEVGDYGYTF.